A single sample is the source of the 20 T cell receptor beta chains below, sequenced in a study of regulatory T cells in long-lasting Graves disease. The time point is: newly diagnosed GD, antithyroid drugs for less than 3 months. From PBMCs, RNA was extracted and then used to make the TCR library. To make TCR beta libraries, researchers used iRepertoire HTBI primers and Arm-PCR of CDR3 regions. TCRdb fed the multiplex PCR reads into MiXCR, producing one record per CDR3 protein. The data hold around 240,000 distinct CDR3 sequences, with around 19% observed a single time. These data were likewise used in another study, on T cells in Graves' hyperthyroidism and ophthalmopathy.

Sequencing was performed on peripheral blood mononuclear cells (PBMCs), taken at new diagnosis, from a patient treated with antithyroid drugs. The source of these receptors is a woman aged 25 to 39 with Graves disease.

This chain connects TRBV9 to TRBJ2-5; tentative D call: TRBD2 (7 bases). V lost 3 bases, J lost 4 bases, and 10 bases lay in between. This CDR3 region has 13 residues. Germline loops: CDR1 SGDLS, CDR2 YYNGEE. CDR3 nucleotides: TGTGCCAGCAGCGGGGGGGGGGCAGAGACCCAGTACTTC. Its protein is CASSGGGAETQYF.

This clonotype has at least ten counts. The DNA for the CDR3 is TGTGCCATTTCTACGGGGAGCACAGATACGCAGTATTTT. It specifies CAISTGSTDTQYF. The V and J genes are TRBV10-3 and TRBJ2-3; a weak D match, TRBD2 (5 bases). Germline lookup yields CDR1 ENHRY and CDR2 SYGVKD. CDR3 length: 13 residues. The germline V and J ends were trimmed by 9 bases and 0 bases, with 10 bases remaining between them.

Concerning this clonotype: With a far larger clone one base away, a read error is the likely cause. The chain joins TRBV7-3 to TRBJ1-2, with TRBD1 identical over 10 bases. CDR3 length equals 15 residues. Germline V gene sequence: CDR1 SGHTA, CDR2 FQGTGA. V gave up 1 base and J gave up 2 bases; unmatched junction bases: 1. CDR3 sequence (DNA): TGTGCCAGCAGCTTAAGGGACAGGGGCAACTATGGCTACACCTTC. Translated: CASSLRDRGNYGYTF.

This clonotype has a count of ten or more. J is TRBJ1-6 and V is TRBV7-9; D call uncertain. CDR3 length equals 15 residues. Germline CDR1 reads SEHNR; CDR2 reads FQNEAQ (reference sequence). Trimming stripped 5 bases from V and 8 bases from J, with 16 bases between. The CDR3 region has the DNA TGTGCCAGCAGCAGACCCAGGCAGGACGATTCACCCCTCCACTTT. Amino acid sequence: CASSRPRQDDSPLHF.

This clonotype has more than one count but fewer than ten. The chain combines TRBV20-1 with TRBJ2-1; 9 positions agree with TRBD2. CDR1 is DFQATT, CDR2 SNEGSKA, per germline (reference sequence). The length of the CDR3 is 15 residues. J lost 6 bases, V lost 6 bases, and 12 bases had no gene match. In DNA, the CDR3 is TGCAGTGCCCCAACGGGACTAGCTGAGATCAATGAGCAGTTCTTC. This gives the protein CSAPTGLAEINEQFF.

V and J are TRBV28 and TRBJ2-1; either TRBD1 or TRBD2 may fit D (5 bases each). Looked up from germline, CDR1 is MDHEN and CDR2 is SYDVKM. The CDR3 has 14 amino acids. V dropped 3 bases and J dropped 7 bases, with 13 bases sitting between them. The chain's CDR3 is CASSLELGANEQFF. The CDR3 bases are TGTGCCAGCAGTTTGGAACTAGGGGCGAATGAGCAGTTCTTC.

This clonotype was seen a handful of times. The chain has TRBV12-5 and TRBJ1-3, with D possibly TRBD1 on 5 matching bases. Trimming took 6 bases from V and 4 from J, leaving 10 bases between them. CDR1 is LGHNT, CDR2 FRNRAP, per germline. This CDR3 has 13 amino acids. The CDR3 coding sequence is TGTGCTAGTGGACGGGACTCCGGAAACACCATATATTTT. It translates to CASGRDSGNTIYF.

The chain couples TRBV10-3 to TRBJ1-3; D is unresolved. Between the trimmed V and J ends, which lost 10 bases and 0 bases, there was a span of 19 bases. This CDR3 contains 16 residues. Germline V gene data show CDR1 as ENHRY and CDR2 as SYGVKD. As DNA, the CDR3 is TGTGCCACGAACCCCCTTTCCCCGACCTCTGGAAACACCATATATTTT. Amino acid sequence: CATNPLSPTSGNTIYF.

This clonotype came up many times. In DNA, the CDR3 is TGTGCCAGCAGTTTTGACAGGGGGCGTCAGCCCCAGCATTTT. It translates to CASSFDRGRQPQHF. The rearrangement uses TRBV12-3 or TRBV12-4 and TRBJ1-5; 10 nucleotides agree with TRBD1. Trimming removed 3 bases from V and 6 bases from J; junction bases left unmatched: 2. There are 14 residues in the CDR3.

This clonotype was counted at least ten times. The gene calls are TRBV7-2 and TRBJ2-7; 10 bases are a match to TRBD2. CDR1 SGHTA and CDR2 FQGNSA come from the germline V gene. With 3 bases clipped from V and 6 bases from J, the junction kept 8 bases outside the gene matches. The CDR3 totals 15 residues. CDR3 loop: CASSFSGTSVVEQYF. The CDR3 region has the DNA TGTGCCAGCAGCTTTAGTGGGACTAGCGTCGTCGAGCAGTACTTC.

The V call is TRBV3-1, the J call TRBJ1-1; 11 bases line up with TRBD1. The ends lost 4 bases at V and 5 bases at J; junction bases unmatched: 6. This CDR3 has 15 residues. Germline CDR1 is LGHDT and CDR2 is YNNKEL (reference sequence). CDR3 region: CASSRGTGGGTEAFF. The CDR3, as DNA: TGTGCCAGCAGCCGCGGGACAGGGGGAGGAACTGAAGCTTTCTTT. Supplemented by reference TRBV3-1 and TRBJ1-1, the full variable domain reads DTAVSQTPKYLVTQMGNDKSIKCEQNLGHDTMYWYKQDSKKFLKIMFSYNNKELIINETVPNRFSPKSPDKAHLNLHINSLELGDSAVYFCASSRGTGGGTEAFFGQGTRLTVV.

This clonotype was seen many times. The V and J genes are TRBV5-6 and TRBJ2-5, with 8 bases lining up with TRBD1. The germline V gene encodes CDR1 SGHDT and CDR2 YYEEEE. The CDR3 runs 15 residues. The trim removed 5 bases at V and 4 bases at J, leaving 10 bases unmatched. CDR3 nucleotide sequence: TGTGCCAGCAGTACGCCCGGGCAGGGGGCAGAGACCCAGTACTTC. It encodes CASSTPGQGAETQYF.

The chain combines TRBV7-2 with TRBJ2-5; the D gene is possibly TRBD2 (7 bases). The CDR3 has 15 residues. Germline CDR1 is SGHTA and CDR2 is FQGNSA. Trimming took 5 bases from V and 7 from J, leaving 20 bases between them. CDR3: CASSQLGGGLGTQYF. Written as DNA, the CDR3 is TGTGCCAGCAGCCAGTTGGGGGGGGGGCTGGGGACCCAGTACTTC.

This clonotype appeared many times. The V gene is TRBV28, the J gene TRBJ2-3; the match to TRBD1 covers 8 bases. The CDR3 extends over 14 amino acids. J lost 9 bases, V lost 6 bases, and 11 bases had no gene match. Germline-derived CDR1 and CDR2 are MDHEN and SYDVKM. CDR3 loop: CASRSMRGQVTQYF. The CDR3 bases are TGTGCCAGCAGATCCATGAGGGGACAGGTCACGCAGTATTTT.

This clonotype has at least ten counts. CDR3 DNA: TGTGCCAGCAGTCGCGAGCGGCCGAACACCGGGGAGCTGTTTTTT. Its translation: CASSRERPNTGELFF. The chain combines TRBV2 with TRBJ2-2; perhaps TRBD2 as D (5 bases). The ends were cut back, 5 bases at V and 0 bases at J, with 10 bases in the middle. The germline gives CDR1 SNHLY, CDR2 FYNNEI. This CDR3 spans 15 amino acids.

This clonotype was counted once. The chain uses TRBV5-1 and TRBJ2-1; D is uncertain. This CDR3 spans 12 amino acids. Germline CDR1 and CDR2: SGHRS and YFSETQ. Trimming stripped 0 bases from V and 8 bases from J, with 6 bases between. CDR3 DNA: TGCGCCAGCAGCTTGGGTTTTTATGAGCAGTTCTTC. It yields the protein CASSLGFYEQFF.

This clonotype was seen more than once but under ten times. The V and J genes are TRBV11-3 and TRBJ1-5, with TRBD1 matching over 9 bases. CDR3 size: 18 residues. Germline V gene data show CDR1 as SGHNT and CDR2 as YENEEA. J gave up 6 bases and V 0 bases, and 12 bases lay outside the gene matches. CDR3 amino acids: CASSLEVIWTGEGQPQHF. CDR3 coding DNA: TGTGCCAGCAGCTTAGAGGTTATTTGGACAGGGGAGGGTCAGCCCCAGCATTTT.

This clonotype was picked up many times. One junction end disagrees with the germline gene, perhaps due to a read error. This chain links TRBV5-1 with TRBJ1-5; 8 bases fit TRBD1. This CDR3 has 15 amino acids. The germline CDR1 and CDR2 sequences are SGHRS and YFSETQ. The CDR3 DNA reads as TGTGCCAGCAGCTGGACAGGGACGAGCAATCAGCCCCAGCATTTT. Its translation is CASSWTGTSNQPQHF. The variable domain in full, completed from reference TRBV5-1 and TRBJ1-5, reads KAGVTQTPRYLIKTRGQQVTLSCSPISGHRSVSWYQQTPGQGLQFLFEYFSETQRNKGNFPGRFSGRQFSNSRSEMNVSTLELGDSALYLCASSWTGTSNQPQHFGDGTRLSIL.

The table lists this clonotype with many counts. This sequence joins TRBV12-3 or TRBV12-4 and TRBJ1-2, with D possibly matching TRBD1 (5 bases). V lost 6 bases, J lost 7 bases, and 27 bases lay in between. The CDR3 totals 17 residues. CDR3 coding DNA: TGTGCCAGCAGCCCCTGGGACGCCGCGGCGGTTCTGAGTGGCTACACCTTC. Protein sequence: CASSPWDAAAVLSGYTF.

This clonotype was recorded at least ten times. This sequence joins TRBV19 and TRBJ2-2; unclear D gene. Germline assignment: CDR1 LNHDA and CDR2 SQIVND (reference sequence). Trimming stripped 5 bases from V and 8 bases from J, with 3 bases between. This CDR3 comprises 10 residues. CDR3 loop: CASSEGELFF. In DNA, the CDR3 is TGTGCCAGTAGTGAAGGGGAGCTGTTTTTT.